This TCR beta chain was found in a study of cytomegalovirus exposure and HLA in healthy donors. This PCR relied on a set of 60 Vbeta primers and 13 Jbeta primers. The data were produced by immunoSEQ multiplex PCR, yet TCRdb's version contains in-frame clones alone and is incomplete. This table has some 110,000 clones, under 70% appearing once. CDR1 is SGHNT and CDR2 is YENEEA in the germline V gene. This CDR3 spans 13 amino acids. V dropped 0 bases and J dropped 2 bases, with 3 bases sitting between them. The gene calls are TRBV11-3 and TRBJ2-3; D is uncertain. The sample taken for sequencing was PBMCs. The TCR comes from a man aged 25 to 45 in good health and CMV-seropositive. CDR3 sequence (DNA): TGTGCCAGCAGCTTAGACTTCACAGATACGCAGTATTTT. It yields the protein CASSLDFTDTQYF.